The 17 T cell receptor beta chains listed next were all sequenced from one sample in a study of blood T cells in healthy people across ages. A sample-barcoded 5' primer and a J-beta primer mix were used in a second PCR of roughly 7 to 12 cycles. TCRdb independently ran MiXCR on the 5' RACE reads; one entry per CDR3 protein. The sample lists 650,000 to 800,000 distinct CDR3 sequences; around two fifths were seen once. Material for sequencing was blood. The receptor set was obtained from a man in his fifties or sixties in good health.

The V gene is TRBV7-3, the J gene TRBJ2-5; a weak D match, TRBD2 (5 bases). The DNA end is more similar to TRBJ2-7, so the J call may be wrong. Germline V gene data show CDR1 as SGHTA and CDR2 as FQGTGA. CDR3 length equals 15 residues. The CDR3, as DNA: TGTGCCAGCAGCTCGAACGCCGGGGAGACTTCCGAGCAGTACTTC. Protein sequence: CASSSNAGETSEQYF.

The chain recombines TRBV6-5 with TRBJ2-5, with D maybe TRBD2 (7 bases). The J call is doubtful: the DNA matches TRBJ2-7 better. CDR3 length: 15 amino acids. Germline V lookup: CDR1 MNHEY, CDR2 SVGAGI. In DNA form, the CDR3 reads TGTGCCAGCAGCGAGAGAGGGGGGGGGATATTCGAGCAGTACTTC. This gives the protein CASSERGGGIFEQYF.

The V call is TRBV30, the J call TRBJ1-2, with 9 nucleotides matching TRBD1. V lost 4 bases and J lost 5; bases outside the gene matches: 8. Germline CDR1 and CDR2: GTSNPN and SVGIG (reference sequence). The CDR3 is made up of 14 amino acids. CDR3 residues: CAWKPRDREYGYTF. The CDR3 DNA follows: TGTGCCTGGAAGCCCCGGGACAGGGAATATGGCTACACCTTC.

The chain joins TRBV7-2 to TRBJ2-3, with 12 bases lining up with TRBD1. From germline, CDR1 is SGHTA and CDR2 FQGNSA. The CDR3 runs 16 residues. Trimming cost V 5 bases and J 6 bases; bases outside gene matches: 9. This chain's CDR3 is CASSQSGTGGGDTQYF. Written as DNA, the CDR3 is TGTGCCAGCAGCCAATCCGGGACAGGGGGCGGGGATACGCAGTATTTT.

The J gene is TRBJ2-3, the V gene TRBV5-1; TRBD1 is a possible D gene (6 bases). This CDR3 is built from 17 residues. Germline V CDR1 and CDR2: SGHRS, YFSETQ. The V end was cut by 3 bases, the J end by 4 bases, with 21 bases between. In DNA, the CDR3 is TGCGCCAGCAGCTGGGGGCGGAGGCTGGCGGGTCCAGATACGCAGTATTTT. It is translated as CASSWGRRLAGPDTQYF.

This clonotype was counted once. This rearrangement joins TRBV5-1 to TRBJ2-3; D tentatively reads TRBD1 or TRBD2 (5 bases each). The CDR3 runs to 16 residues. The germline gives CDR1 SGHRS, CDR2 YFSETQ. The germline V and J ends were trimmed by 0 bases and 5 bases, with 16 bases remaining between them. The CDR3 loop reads CASSLGRGQSGDTQYF. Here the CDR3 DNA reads TGCGCCAGCAGCTTGGGCCGGGGCCAGTCCGGAGATACGCAGTATTTT.

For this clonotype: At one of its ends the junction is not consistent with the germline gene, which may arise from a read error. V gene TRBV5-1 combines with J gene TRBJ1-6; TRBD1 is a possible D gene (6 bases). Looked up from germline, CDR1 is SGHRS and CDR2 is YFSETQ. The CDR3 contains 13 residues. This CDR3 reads CVSSIQGSSPLHF. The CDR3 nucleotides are TGCGTCAGCAGCATACAGGGTAGCTCACCCCTCCACTTT.

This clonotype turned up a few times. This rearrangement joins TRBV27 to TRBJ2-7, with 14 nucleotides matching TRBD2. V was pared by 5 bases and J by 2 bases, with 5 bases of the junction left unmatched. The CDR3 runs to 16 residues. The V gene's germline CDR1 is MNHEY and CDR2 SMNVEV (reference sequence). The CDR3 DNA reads TGTGCCAGCAGTCGGGAGGGACTAGCGGGGGCCTACGAGCAGTACTTC. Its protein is CASSREGLAGAYEQYF.

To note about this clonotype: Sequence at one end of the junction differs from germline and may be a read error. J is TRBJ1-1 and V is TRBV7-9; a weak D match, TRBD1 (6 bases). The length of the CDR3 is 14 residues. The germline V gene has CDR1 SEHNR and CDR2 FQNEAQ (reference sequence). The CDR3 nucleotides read TGTGCCAGCAGCGAGGGGGGCCGGAACGCTGAAGCTTTCTTT. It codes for CASSEGGRNAEAFF.

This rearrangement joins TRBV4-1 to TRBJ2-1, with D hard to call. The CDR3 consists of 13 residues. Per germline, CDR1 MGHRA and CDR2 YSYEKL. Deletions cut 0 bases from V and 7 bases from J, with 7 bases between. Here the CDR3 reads CASSQDYLNEQFF. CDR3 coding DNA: TGCGCCAGCAGCCAAGACTACCTAAATGAGCAGTTCTTC.

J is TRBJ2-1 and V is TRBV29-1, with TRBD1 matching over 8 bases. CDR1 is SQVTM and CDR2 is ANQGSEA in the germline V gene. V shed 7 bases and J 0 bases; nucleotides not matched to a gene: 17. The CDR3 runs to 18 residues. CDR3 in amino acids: CSAIPRTGPLSSYNEQFF. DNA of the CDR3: TGCAGCGCCATCCCCCGGACAGGGCCGTTGAGCTCCTACAATGAGCAGTTCTTC.

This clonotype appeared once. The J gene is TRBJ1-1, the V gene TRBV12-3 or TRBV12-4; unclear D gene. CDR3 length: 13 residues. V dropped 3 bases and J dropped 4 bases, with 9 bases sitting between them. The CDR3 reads CASSFWGSTEAFF. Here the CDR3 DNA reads TGTGCCAGCAGTTTCTGGGGTAGCACTGAAGCTTTCTTT.

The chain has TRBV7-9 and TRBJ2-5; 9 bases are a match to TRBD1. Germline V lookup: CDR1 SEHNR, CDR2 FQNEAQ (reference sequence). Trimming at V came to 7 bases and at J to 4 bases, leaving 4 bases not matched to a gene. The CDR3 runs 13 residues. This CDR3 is CASTLGQGETQYF. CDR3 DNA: TGTGCCAGCACCCTGGGACAGGGAGAGACCCAGTACTTC.

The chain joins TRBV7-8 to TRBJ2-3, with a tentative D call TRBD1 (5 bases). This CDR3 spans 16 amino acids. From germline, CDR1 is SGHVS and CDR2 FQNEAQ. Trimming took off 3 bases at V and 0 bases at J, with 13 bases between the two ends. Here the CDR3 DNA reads TGTGCCAGCAGCTTGTACAGGACCCCTAGCACAGATACGCAGTATTTT. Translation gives CASSLYRTPSTDTQYF.

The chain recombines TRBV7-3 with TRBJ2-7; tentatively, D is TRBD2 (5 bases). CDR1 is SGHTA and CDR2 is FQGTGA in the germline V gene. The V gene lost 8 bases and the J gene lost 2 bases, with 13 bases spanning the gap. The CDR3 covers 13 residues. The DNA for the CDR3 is TGTGCCAGCCCGGGTCCGACTACCTACGAGCAGTACTTC. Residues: CASPGPTTYEQYF.

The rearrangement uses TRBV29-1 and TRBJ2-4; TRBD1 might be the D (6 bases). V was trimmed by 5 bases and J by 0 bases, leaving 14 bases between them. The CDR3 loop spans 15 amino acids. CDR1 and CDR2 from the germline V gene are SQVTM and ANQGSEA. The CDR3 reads CSVTGQTLAKNIQYF. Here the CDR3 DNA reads TGCAGCGTTACCGGACAGACGCTAGCCAAAAACATTCAGTACTTC.

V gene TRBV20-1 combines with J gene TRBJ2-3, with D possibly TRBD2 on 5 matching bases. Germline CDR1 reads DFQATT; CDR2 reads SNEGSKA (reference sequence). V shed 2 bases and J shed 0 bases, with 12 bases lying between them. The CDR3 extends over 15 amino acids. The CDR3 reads CSARRPRTSTDTQYF. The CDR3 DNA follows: TGCAGTGCTAGAAGACCGAGGACTAGCACAGATACGCAGTATTTT.